A selection of T cell receptor beta chains follows, all from one sample in a study of blood T cell repertoires in COVID-19. Libraries were prepared by immunoSEQ multiplex PCR; TCRdb keeps only in-frame clonotypes and omits some of them. The sample consists of 35,000 to 50,000 clones, around nine tenths of them appearing once. Sequenced sample: peripheral blood. The receptors come from a human donor in a cohort sampled during active COVID-19. Each CDR3 is given with its conserved first and last residue. A D gene is named only where the DNA matches it firmly. The size field is filled for only some rows; it gives once, few, many or a size class.

v_gene: TRBV2
abundance: once
d_gene: -
j_gene: TRBJ2-7
CDR3nt: TGTGCCAGCAGCGCAGACAAGGTCTCCTACGAGCAGTACTTC
CDR3aa: CASSADKVSYEQYF

v_gene: TRBV3-1/TRBV3-2
abundance: -
d_gene: TRBD2
j_gene: TRBJ2-3
CDR3nt: TGTGCCAGCAGCCAAGGGGCTAGCGGGGGGTATCGGACTAGCACAGATACGCAGTATTTT
CDR3aa: CASSQGASGGYRTSTDTQYF

v_gene: TRBV7-2
abundance: -
d_gene: -
j_gene: TRBJ2-5
CDR3nt: TGTGCCAGCAGCTTAGGTGGGGCAGGACGAGAGACCCAGTACTTC
CDR3aa: CASSLGGAGRETQYF

v_gene: TRBV18
abundance: -
d_gene: -
j_gene: TRBJ1-2
CDR3nt: TGTGCCAGCTCACCACCGGCAGGGGCTAACTATGGCTACACCTTC
CDR3aa: CASSPPAGANYGYTF

v_gene: TRBV7-3
abundance: -
d_gene: -
j_gene: TRBJ1-1
CDR3nt: TGTGCCAGCAGCTTCCAGGGGACCACTGAAGCTTTCTTT
CDR3aa: CASSFQGTTEAFF

v_gene: TRBV11-3
abundance: once
d_gene: TRBD2
j_gene: TRBJ2-2
CDR3nt: TGTGCCAGCAGCCCTCTAGCGGTCGGCACCGGGGAGCTGTTTTTT
CDR3aa: CASSPLAVGTGELFF

v_gene: TRBV4-2
abundance: -
d_gene: -
j_gene: TRBJ1-1
CDR3nt: TGTGCCAGCAGCCGGAGTTCCACAGGGAACACTGAAGCTTTCTTT
CDR3aa: CASSRSSTGNTEAFF

v_gene: TRBV6-5
abundance: -
d_gene: -
j_gene: TRBJ1-1
CDR3nt: TGTGCCAGTCACGACACTTCCATGAACACTGAAGCTTTCTTT
CDR3aa: CASHDTSMNTEAFF

v_gene: TRBV19
abundance: -
d_gene: TRBD2
j_gene: TRBJ2-1
CDR3nt: TGTGCCAGTAGTAACCGAGCTAGCGGGGGGAGGAGGTGGAATGAGCAGTTCTTC
CDR3aa: CASSNRASGGRRWNEQFF

v_gene: TRBV3-1/TRBV3-2
abundance: -
d_gene: TRBD1
j_gene: TRBJ1-6
CDR3nt: TGTGCCAGCAGCCGAGACAGGGGGACTTCACCCCTCCACTTT
CDR3aa: CASSRDRGTSPLHF

v_gene: TRBV2
abundance: -
d_gene: -
j_gene: TRBJ1-2
CDR3nt: TGTGCCAGCAGTATAGAACAGGGAAATGGCTACACCTTC
CDR3aa: CASSIEQGNGYTF

v_gene: TRBV25-1
abundance: -
d_gene: TRBD1
j_gene: TRBJ2-7
CDR3nt: TGTGCCAGCAGCCTCACAGGGGGGAGCTCCTACGAGCAGTACTTC
CDR3aa: CASSLTGGSSYEQYF

v_gene: TRBV2
abundance: -
d_gene: TRBD1
j_gene: TRBJ2-7
CDR3nt: TGTGCCAGCAGTCCGGGACAGATTTTAACCTACGAGCAGTACTTC
CDR3aa: CASSPGQILTYEQYF

v_gene: TRBV6-5
abundance: -
d_gene: -
j_gene: TRBJ1-5
CDR3nt: TGTGCCAGCAGCGCCCAGGACAGCGTCAATCAGCCCCAGCATTTT
CDR3aa: CASSAQDSVNQPQHF

v_gene: TRBV15
abundance: -
d_gene: -
j_gene: TRBJ2-2
CDR3nt: TGTGCCACCAGCGGGAGGTCGGGCCACGGGGAGCTGTTTTTT
CDR3aa: CATSGRSGHGELFF

v_gene: TRBV19
abundance: -
d_gene: TRBD2
j_gene: TRBJ2-1
CDR3nt: TGTGCCAGTAGTAGATCTAGCGGGGGGCTATACAATGAGCAGTTCTTC
CDR3aa: CASSRSSGGLYNEQFF

v_gene: TRBV2
abundance: -
d_gene: -
j_gene: TRBJ1-1
CDR3nt: TGTGCCGGCGGAGCGGCCAGGCCGAGGAACACTGAAGCTTTCTTT
CDR3aa: CAGGAARPRNTEAFF

v_gene: TRBV19
abundance: -
d_gene: -
j_gene: TRBJ1-1
CDR3nt: TGTGCCAGTAGTATAAATGACTGGAGACCGAACACTGAAGCTTTCTTT
CDR3aa: CASSINDWRPNTEAFF

v_gene: TRBV7-6
abundance: -
d_gene: TRBD2
j_gene: TRBJ2-3
CDR3nt: TGTGCCAGCAGCTTGAGCGGGGGGGAGAGGTCAGATACGCAGTATTTT
CDR3aa: CASSLSGGERSDTQYF

v_gene: TRBV7-9
abundance: -
d_gene: -
j_gene: TRBJ2-5
CDR3nt: TGTGCCAGCAGCTTAGCGGCCAGAAGTTACCAAGAGACCCAGTACTTC
CDR3aa: CASSLAARSYQETQYF

v_gene: TRBV19
abundance: -
d_gene: TRBD1
j_gene: TRBJ2-4
CDR3nt: TGTGCCAGTAGTATTGGACAGGCTATTCAGTACTTC
CDR3aa: CASSIGQAIQYF

v_gene: TRBV5-1
abundance: -
d_gene: -
j_gene: TRBJ2-1
CDR3nt: TGCGCCAGCAGCTCCGGACACGGCCCTGGGAATGAGCAGTTCTTC
CDR3aa: CASSSGHGPGNEQFF

v_gene: TRBV2
abundance: -
d_gene: -
j_gene: TRBJ1-5
CDR3nt: TGTGCCAGCAGTGGGGCAAGTCTTAGGCAGCCCCAGCATTTT
CDR3aa: CASSGASLRQPQHF

v_gene: TRBV2
abundance: -
d_gene: -
j_gene: TRBJ1-2
CDR3nt: TGTGCCAGCAGTGACCGACCCCCGACAAGGAATGATGGCTACACCTTC
CDR3aa: CASSDRPPTRNDGYTF

v_gene: TRBV4-1
abundance: -
d_gene: -
j_gene: TRBJ1-2
CDR3nt: TGCGCCAGCAGCCAAGATTTGGGGCAGGCGGGATATGGCTACACCTTC
CDR3aa: CASSQDLGQAGYGYTF

v_gene: TRBV3-1/TRBV3-2
abundance: -
d_gene: TRBD2
j_gene: TRBJ2-5
CDR3nt: TGTGCCAGCAGCCAACAAAGCGGGGGGCTCCAAGAGACCCAGTACTTC
CDR3aa: CASSQQSGGLQETQYF

v_gene: TRBV14
abundance: -
d_gene: -
j_gene: TRBJ2-1
CDR3nt: TGTGCCAGCAGCCAGACAGGCTCCTACAATGAGCAGTTCTTC
CDR3aa: CASSQTGSYNEQFF

v_gene: TRBV10-3
abundance: -
d_gene: TRBD2
j_gene: TRBJ2-7
CDR3nt: TGTGCCATCAGTGACGGGAGGGAGACCTACGAGCAGTACTTC
CDR3aa: CAISDGRETYEQYF

v_gene: TRBV12-3/TRBV12-4
abundance: -
d_gene: -
j_gene: TRBJ1-1
CDR3nt: TGTGCCAGCAGTTTAGGCGGGGCCACTGAAGCTTTCTTT
CDR3aa: CASSLGGATEAFF

v_gene: TRBV2
abundance: -
d_gene: -
j_gene: TRBJ2-1
CDR3nt: TGTGCCAGCACGGTCTACAATGAGCAGTTCTTC
CDR3aa: CASTVYNEQFF

v_gene: TRBV7-9
abundance: -
d_gene: -
j_gene: TRBJ2-7
CDR3nt: TGTGCCAGCGGGCTGGGGGGCTACGAGCAGTACTTC
CDR3aa: CASGLGGYEQYF

v_gene: TRBV30
abundance: -
d_gene: TRBD1
j_gene: TRBJ1-2
CDR3nt: TGTGCCTGGAGTGTACAGGACAGGGTTGGCTACACCTTC
CDR3aa: CAWSVQDRVGYTF

v_gene: TRBV24-1
abundance: -
d_gene: -
j_gene: TRBJ1-4
CDR3nt: TGTGCCACCAGTGACTCAGGTTATGAAAAACTGTTTTTT
CDR3aa: CATSDSGYEKLFF

v_gene: TRBV19
abundance: -
d_gene: -
j_gene: TRBJ1-2
CDR3nt: TGTGCCAGTAGCGAAAGCCCCTATGGCTACACCTTC
CDR3aa: CASSESPYGYTF

v_gene: TRBV5-4
abundance: -
d_gene: -
j_gene: TRBJ2-2
CDR3nt: TGTGCCAGCAGTAGCGTGCGGGGCGGCACCGGGGAGCTGTTTTTT
CDR3aa: CASSSVRGGTGELFF

v_gene: TRBV7-2
abundance: -
d_gene: -
j_gene: TRBJ1-2
CDR3nt: TGTGCCAGCAGCGAAGGAGGCGGGACTGCTGGCTACACCTTC
CDR3aa: CASSEGGGTAGYTF

v_gene: TRBV18
abundance: -
d_gene: TRBD2
j_gene: TRBJ2-2
CDR3nt: TGTGCCAGCTCACGGACTAGCGGGGACACCGGGGAGCTGTTTTTT
CDR3aa: CASSRTSGDTGELFF

v_gene: TRBV5-1
abundance: -
d_gene: -
j_gene: TRBJ1-1
CDR3nt: TGCGCCAGCAGCTTCAGGGAGGGGGACACTGAAGCTTTCTTT
CDR3aa: CASSFREGDTEAFF

v_gene: TRBV4-2
abundance: -
d_gene: TRBD2
j_gene: TRBJ2-7
CDR3nt: TGTGCCAGCAGCCAACAACAACCGGGACTAGCGGGGGGTGACGAGCAGTACTTC
CDR3aa: CASSQQQPGLAGGDEQYF

v_gene: TRBV12-3/TRBV12-4
abundance: -
d_gene: -
j_gene: TRBJ1-6
CDR3nt: TGTGCCAGCAGACTTGTGAATTCACCCCTCCACTTT
CDR3aa: CASRLVNSPLHF

v_gene: TRBV7-8
abundance: -
d_gene: TRBD1
j_gene: TRBJ1-5
CDR3nt: TGTGCCAGCAGCTTAGCGTACGGGCAGGGGGCGAAGCCCCAGCATTTT
CDR3aa: CASSLAYGQGAKPQHF

v_gene: TRBV5-5
abundance: -
d_gene: TRBD1
j_gene: TRBJ1-3
CDR3nt: TGTGCCAGCAGACTGGACAGGACCTCTGGAAACACCATATATTTT
CDR3aa: CASRLDRTSGNTIYF

v_gene: TRBV7-2
abundance: -
d_gene: -
j_gene: TRBJ2-3
CDR3nt: TGTGCCAGCAGCCATCGGGCGGACAGCGTCACAGATACGCAGTATTTT
CDR3aa: CASSHRADSVTDTQYF